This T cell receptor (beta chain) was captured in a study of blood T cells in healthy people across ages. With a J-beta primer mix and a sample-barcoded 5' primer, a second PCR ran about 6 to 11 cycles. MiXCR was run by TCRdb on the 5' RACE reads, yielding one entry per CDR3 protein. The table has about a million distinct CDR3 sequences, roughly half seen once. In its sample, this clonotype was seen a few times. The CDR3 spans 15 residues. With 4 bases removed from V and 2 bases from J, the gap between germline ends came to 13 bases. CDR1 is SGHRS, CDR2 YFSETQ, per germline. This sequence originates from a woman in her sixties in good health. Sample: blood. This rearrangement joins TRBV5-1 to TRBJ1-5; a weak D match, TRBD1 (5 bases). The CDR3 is CASSAGTLGNQPQHF. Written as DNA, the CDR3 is TGCGCCAGCAGCGCCGGGACCCTGGGCAATCAGCCCCAGCATTTT.